These 9 T cell receptor beta chains share one sample of origin, sequenced in a study of cytomegalovirus exposure and HLA in healthy donors. PCR amplification relied on 60 Vbeta primers (plus 13 Jbeta primers). Assay: immunoSEQ multiplex PCR; the TCRdb copy retains only in-frame clones and omits some. The top ten hold approximately 2.9% of the sample, which has roughly 88,000 clones, roughly 71% seen once. The sequenced material came from PBMCs. These receptors all come from a man between 45 and 60 years old in good health and CMV-seronegative.

V usage is TRBV28 and J usage is TRBJ1-1, with TRBD1 identical over 8 bases. CDR3 length: 17 residues. The V gene end was trimmed by 3 bases and the J gene end by 3 bases; junction bases not matched to a gene: 12. Per the germline V gene, CDR1 is MDHEN and CDR2 is SYDVKM. The CDR3 sequence is CASSLVLWGQEDTEAFF. CDR3 nucleotides: TGTGCCAGCAGTTTGGTTTTATGGGGACAGGAGGACACTGAAGCTTTCTTT.

V is TRBV5-1 and J is TRBJ2-2; 9 bases fit TRBD1. Germline V gene data show CDR1 as SGHRS and CDR2 as YFSETQ. The CDR3 totals 15 residues. The J segment lost 4 bases and the V segment lost 5 bases, leaving 6 bases of the junction unmatched. The CDR3 bases are TGCGCCAGCAGACCGGGACAGGGACTCACCGGGGAGCTGTTTTTT. Encoded protein: CASRPGQGLTGELFF.

The chain couples TRBV6-1 to TRBJ2-1; 8 positions agree with TRBD1. The germline V gene has CDR1 MNHNS and CDR2 SASEGT. This CDR3 contains 15 residues. V lost 6 bases to trimming and J lost 2 bases; unmatched junction nucleotides: 6. This CDR3 is CASRADRVPYNEQFF. DNA of the CDR3: TGTGCCAGCAGGGCGGACAGGGTACCCTACAATGAGCAGTTCTTC.

J is TRBJ2-1 and V is TRBV5-1, with TRBD2 identical over 7 bases. V shed 3 bases and J 3 bases; nucleotides not matched to a gene: 6. Germline V gene data show CDR1 as SGHRS and CDR2 as YFSETQ. The CDR3 extends over 15 amino acids. The CDR3 spells CASSWSGVRYNEQFF. Written as DNA, the CDR3 is TGCGCCAGCAGCTGGAGCGGGGTCCGCTACAATGAGCAGTTCTTC.

The chain couples TRBV6-5 to TRBJ2-7; a possible D gene is TRBD2 (6 bases). Looked up from germline, CDR1 is MNHEY and CDR2 is SVGAGI. The CDR3 runs 16 residues. V was clipped by 2 bases and J by 7 bases, with 21 bases between them. The CDR3 region is CASSYLTGGTAGEQYF. The CDR3 DNA reads TGTGCCAGCAGTTACCTGACTGGGGGGACGGCAGGAGAGCAGTACTTC.

V gene TRBV7-9 combines with J gene TRBJ1-1, with TRBD1 identical over 10 bases. The CDR3 contains 15 residues. Unmatched junction bases numbered 7, after V lost 4 bases and J lost 5 bases. CDR1 SEHNR and CDR2 FQNEAQ come from the germline V gene (reference sequence). CDR3 loop: CASSSRTGGRTEAFF. CDR3 nucleotide sequence: TGTGCCAGCAGCTCCCGGACAGGGGGAAGGACTGAAGCTTTCTTT.

This clone was picked up one time. V gene TRBV16 combines with J gene TRBJ2-2, with 7 bases lining up with TRBD1. The V and J ends lost 3 bases and 4 bases, in that order; junction bases with no gene match: 8. This CDR3 contains 16 residues. Germline CDR1 is KGHSY and CDR2 is FQNENV. CDR3 residues: CASSHRGGSSTGELFF. CDR3 coding DNA: TGTGCCAGCAGCCATCGAGGGGGCTCGAGCACCGGGGAGCTGTTTTTT.

This clone was recorded once. The chain couples TRBV28 to TRBJ2-7; D might be TRBD2 (5 bases). This CDR3 is 18 amino acids long. In germline, CDR1 is MDHEN, CDR2 SYDVKM. The germline V and J ends were trimmed by 1 base and 1 base, with 20 bases remaining between them. The CDR3 reads CASSLYGRARVGSYEQYV. In nucleotides, the CDR3 is TGTGCCAGCAGTTTATATGGTCGGGCGCGGGTTGGTTCCTACGAGCAGTACGTC.

The V call is TRBV4-2, the J call TRBJ1-4, with D hard to call. The ends were cut back, 1 base at V and 2 bases at J, with 11 bases in the middle. The germline V gene has CDR1 LGHNA and CDR2 YNFKEQ. The CDR3 has 16 residues. CDR3 nucleotide sequence: TGTGCCAGCAGCCAAGCGGTCGGGATTACTAATGAAAAACTGTTTTTT. Residues: CASSQAVGITNEKLFF.